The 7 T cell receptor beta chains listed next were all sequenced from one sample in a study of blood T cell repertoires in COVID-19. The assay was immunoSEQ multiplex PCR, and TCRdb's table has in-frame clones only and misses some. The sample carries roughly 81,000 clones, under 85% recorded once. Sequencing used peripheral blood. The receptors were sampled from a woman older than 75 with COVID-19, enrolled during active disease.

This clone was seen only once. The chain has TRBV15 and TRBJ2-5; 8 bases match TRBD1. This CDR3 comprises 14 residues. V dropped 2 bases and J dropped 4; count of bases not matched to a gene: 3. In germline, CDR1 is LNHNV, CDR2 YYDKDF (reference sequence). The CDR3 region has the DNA TGTGCCACCAGCAGACGCGACAGGGGAGAGACCCAGTACTTC. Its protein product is CATSRRDRGETQYF.

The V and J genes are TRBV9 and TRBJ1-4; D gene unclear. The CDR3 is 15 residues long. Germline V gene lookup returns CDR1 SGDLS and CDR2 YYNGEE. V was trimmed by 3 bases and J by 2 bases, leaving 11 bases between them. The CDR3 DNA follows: TGTGCCAGCAGCGCGTTCGGGATCACTAATGAAAAACTGTTTTTT. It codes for CASSAFGITNEKLFF.

The CDR3 sequence: CASSPPTGRAGANVLTF. The CDR3 DNA follows: TGTGCCAGCAGTCCCCCGACAGGGCGGGCCGGGGCCAACGTCCTGACTTTC. The chain recombines TRBV27 with TRBJ2-6; 7 bases match TRBD1. The CDR3 is 17 amino acids. V was pared by 5 bases and J by 4 bases, with 11 bases of the junction left unmatched. Germline lookup yields CDR1 MNHEY and CDR2 SMNVEV (reference sequence).

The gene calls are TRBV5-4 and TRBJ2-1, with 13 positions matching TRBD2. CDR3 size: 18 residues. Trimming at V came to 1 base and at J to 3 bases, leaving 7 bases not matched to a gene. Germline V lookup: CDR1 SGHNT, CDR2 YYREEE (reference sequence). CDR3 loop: CASSLTSGGASLYNEQFF. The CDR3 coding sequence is TGTGCCAGCAGCTTGACTAGCGGGGGGGCCTCGCTCTACAATGAGCAGTTCTTC.

CDR3 DNA: TGTGCCAGCAGCACCCAGACAGGGGCGGACTATGGCTACACCTTC. Protein product: CASSTQTGADYGYTF. The V call is TRBV7-2, the J call TRBJ1-2, with 8 bases that match TRBD1. V shed 5 bases, J shed 3 bases, and the junction held 8 bases outside the gene matches. This CDR3 is built from 15 residues. The germline V gene encodes CDR1 SGHTA and CDR2 FQGNSA.

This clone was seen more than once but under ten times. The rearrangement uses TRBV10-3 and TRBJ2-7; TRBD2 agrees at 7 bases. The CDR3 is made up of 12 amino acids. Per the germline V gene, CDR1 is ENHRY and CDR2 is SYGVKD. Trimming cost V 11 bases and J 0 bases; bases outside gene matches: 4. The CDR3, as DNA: TGTGCCGGGGGGGTCTACTCCTACGAGCAGTACTTC. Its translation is CAGGVYSYEQYF.

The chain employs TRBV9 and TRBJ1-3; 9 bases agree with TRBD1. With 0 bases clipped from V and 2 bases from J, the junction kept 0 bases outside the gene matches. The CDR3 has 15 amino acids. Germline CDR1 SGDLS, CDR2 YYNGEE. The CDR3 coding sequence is TGTGCCAGCAGCGTAGGGACAGGGGCTGGAAACACCATATATTTT. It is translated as CASSVGTGAGNTIYF.